Below are 13 T cell receptor beta chains sequenced from a single sample in a study of T cells in Graves' hyperthyroidism and ophthalmopathy. The source material, RNA transcripts, was used to amplify TCR beta CDR3 regions. Using the HTBI primer set, a first-round RT-PCR was run on the TCR CDR3. TCRdb reprocessed the multiplex PCR reads via MiXCR and lists one record per CDR3 protein. The data hold a few hundred thousand distinct CDR3 sequences, with 15% to 17% observed a single time. The sample comprised blood. These receptor sequences come from a woman aged 25-40 years with Graves' hyperthyroidism.

J is TRBJ2-7 and V is TRBV20-1, with TRBD1 matching 9 bases. In germline, CDR1 is DFQATT, CDR2 SNEGSKA (reference sequence). The CDR3 sequence is 13 residues long. Trimming at V came to 7 bases and at J to 4 bases, leaving 8 bases not matched to a gene. CDR3 bases: TGCAGTGGTTCGGACAGGGGATTTTACGAGCAGTACTTC. It codes for CSGSDRGFYEQYF.

This clonotype has only one observation. The genes are TRBV15 and TRBJ2-6, with D unclear. V was cut by 0 bases and J by 3 bases, with 6 bases left in between. This CDR3 region has 15 residues. Germline V gene sequence: CDR1 LNHNV, CDR2 YYDKDF (reference sequence). Here the CDR3 DNA reads TGTGCCACCAGCAGAGATCAGAGTGGGGCCAACGTCCTGACTTTC. Its protein product is CATSRDQSGANVLTF. Drawing the rest from reference TRBV15 and TRBJ2-6, the complete variable domain is DAMVIQNPRYQVTQFGKPVTLSCSQTLNHNVMYWYQQKSSQAPKLLFHYYDKDFNNEADTPDNFQSRRPNTSFCFLDIRSPGLGDTAMYLCATSRDQSGANVLTFGAGSRLTVL.

In its sample, this clonotype was seen many times. The chain combines TRBV28 with TRBJ2-7; 7 bases match TRBD1. From germline, CDR1 is MDHEN and CDR2 SYDVKM. The V gene end was trimmed by 10 bases and the J gene end by 0 bases; junction bases not matched to a gene: 12. The CDR3 consists of 15 residues. The CDR3 loop reads CATRSLGDSSYEQYF. CDR3 coding DNA: TGTGCCACCCGTTCCTTAGGGGACAGCTCCTACGAGCAGTACTTC.

This clonotype has at least ten counts. The rearrangement uses TRBV3-1 and TRBJ1-1, with 8 nucleotides matching TRBD1. The ends lost 2 bases at V and 0 bases at J; junction bases unmatched: 2. The CDR3 has 15 residues. Germline CDR1 reads LGHDT; CDR2 reads YNNKEL (reference sequence). The DNA of the CDR3 is TGTGCCAGCAGCCAATTGGACAGGGTGAACACTGAAGCTTTCTTT. It specifies CASSQLDRVNTEAFF.

This clonotype was seen many times. This chain joins TRBV18 and TRBJ2-5; D gene uncertain. Germline V gives CDR1 KGHSH, CDR2 LQKENI. The CDR3 length is 13 residues. Trimming stripped 0 bases from V and 0 bases from J, with 2 bases between. CDR3 nucleotides: TGTGCCAGCTCACCACCGAACCAAGAGACCCAGTACTTC. As protein: CASSPPNQETQYF.

The CDR3 sequence is CASSRGLAHVGETQYF. CDR3 DNA sequence: TGTGCCAGCTCACGGGGACTAGCGCATGTAGGAGAGACCCAGTACTTC. The gene calls are TRBV18 and TRBJ2-5, with TRBD2 matching over 10 bases. The V segment lost 4 bases and the J segment 4 bases; nucleotides outside the gene matches: 9. The CDR3 is 16 residues long. Per the germline V gene, CDR1 is KGHSH and CDR2 is LQKENI.

The V call is TRBV5-5, the J call TRBJ1-5; D is ambiguous. The CDR3 has 14 amino acids. Trimming pared 0 bases from V and 5 bases from J, leaving 9 bases between. Germline loops: CDR1 SGHKS, CDR2 YYEKEE (reference sequence). CDR3 sequence: CASSLAGADQPQHF. CDR3 in DNA: TGTGCCAGCAGCTTGGCGGGAGCAGATCAGCCCCAGCATTTT.

Remarks on this clonotype: Its ends do not fully match the called genes, so a read error is possible. This chain uses TRBV29-1 with TRBJ2-7; D is ambiguous. Germline loops: CDR1 SQVTM, CDR2 ANQGSEA. The CDR3 consists of 17 residues. DNA of the CDR3: TGCAGCGTTGCCTTCATTCCCATGACTCGACCTTCCTACAAGCAGTACTTC. The encoded protein is CSVAFIPMTRPSYKQYF.

V is TRBV5-4 and J is TRBJ2-5; D call uncertain. There are 13 residues in the CDR3. V shed 5 bases and J shed 0 bases, with 8 bases lying between them. The V gene's germline CDR1 is SGHNT and CDR2 YYREEE (reference sequence). The CDR3 DNA follows: TGTGCCAGCAGACGAGACAACCAAGAGACCCAGTACTTC. Translation gives CASRRDNQETQYF.

This clonotype was counted many times. The chain joins TRBV7-9 to TRBJ2-2, with 14 bases identical to TRBD2. The CDR3 covers 18 residues. V shed 5 bases, J shed 4 bases, and the junction held 9 bases outside the gene matches. CDR1 and CDR2 from the germline V gene are SEHNR and FQNEAQ (reference sequence). The CDR3 DNA reads TGTGCCAGCAGCGCACGGACTAGCGGGAGGAAGGCCACCGGGGAGCTGTTTTTT. It encodes CASSARTSGRKATGELFF.

Ten or more counts support this clonotype. The V call is TRBV6-2 or TRBV6-3, the J call TRBJ2-3; TRBD2 agrees at 12 bases. V was pared by 2 bases and J by 4 bases, with 10 bases of the junction left unmatched. The CDR3 has 18 amino acids. Germline CDR1 MNHEY, CDR2 SVGEGT. The CDR3 DNA is TGTGCCAGCAGTTACCCGGGACTAGCGGGCGACCCCCCAGATACGCAGTATTTT. Its translation is CASSYPGLAGDPPDTQYF.

This clonotype has just one count. A read error may be the cause here, since a much bigger clone is one base away. This chain links TRBV12-5 with TRBJ2-1; 9 bases map to TRBD2. This CDR3 region has 18 residues. CDR1 is LGHNT and CDR2 is FRNRAP in the germline V gene. V was clipped by 3 bases and J by 0 bases; unmatched bases: 9. CDR3 sequence reads: CASGFVGAGGSSYNEQFF. Written as DNA, the CDR3 is TGTGCTAGTGGTTTTGTCGGGGCGGGAGGGAGCTCCTACAATGAGCAGTTCTTC.

The gene calls are TRBV9 and TRBJ2-1; TRBD1 matches at 10 bases. V shed 3 bases and J 6 bases; nucleotides not matched to a gene: 9. Germline V gene sequence: CDR1 SGDLS, CDR2 YYNGEE. The CDR3 sequence is 16 residues long. CDR3 region: CASSAGSGTGVNEQFF. Written as DNA, the CDR3 is TGTGCCAGCAGCGCCGGATCCGGGACAGGGGTCAATGAGCAGTTCTTC.